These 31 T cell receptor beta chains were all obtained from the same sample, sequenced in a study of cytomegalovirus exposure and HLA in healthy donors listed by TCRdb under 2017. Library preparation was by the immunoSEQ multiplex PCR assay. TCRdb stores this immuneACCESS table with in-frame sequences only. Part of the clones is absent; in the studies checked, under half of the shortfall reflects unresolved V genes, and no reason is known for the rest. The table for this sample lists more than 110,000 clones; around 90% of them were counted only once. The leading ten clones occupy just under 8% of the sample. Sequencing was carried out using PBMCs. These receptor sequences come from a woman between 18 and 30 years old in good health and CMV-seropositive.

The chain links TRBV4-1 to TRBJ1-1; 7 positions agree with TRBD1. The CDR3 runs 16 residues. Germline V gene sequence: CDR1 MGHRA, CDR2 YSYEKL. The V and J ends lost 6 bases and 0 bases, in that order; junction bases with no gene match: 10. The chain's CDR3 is CASSLLGTAMNTEAFF. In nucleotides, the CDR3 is TGCGCCAGCAGTCTGCTTGGGACAGCTATGAACACTGAAGCTTTCTTT.

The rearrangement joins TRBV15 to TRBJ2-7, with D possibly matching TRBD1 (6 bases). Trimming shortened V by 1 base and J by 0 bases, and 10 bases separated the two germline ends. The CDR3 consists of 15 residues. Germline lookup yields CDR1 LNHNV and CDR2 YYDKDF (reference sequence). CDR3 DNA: TGTGCCACCAGCAGAGCCAGGGGACCCTCCTACGAGCAGTACTTC. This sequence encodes CATSRARGPSYEQYF.

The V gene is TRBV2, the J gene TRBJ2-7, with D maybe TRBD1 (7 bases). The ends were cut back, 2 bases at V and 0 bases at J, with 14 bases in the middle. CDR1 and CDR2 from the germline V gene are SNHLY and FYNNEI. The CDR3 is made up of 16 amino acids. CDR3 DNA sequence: TGTGCCAGCAGTGAATGGCAGGGGGGCTCCTCCTACGAGCAGTACTTC. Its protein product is CASSEWQGGSSYEQYF.

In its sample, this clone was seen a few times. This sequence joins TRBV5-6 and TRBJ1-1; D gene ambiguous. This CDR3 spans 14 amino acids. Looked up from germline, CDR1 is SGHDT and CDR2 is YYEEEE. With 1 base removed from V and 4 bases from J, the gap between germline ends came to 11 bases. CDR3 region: CASSLTGSRTEAFF. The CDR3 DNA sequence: TGTGCCAGCAGCTTGACCGGGTCGCGCACTGAAGCTTTCTTT.

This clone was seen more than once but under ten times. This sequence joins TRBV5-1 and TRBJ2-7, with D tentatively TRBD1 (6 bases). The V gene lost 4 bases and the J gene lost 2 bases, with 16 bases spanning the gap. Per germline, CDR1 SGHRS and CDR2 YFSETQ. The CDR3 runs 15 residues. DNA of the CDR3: TGCGCCAGCAGCCAGACCGGGACACGACCCTACGAGCAGTACTTC. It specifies CASSQTGTRPYEQYF.

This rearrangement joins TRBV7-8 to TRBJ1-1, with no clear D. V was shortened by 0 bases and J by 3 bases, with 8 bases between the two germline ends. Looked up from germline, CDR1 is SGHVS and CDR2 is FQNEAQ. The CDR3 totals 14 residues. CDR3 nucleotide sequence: TGTGCCAGCAGCTTAGCGAGCGGTTACACTGAAGCTTTCTTT. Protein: CASSLASGYTEAFF.

The CDR3 sequence: CASMKLGEQFF. For the CDR3, the DNA is TGTGCCAGCATGAAGCTTGGTGAGCAGTTCTTC. V and J are TRBV27 and TRBJ2-1; D is unclear. The CDR3 is made up of 11 amino acids. The V and J ends lost 7 bases and 9 bases respectively, with 10 bases between them. Germline V gene data show CDR1 as MNHEY and CDR2 as SMNVEV (reference sequence).

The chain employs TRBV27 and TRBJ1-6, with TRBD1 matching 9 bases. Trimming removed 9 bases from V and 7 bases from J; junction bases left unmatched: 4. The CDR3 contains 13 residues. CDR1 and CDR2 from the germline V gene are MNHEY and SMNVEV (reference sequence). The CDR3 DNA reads TGTGCCAGAGGGGACAGGGTGAATTCACCCCTCCACTTT. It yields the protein CARGDRVNSPLHF.

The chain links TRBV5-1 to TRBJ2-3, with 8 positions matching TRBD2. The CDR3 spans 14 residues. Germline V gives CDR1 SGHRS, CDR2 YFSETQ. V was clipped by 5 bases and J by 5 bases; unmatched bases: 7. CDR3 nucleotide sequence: TGCGCCAGCAGGGAGGGGCTAGCGGGAGATACGCAGTATTTT. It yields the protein CASREGLAGDTQYF.

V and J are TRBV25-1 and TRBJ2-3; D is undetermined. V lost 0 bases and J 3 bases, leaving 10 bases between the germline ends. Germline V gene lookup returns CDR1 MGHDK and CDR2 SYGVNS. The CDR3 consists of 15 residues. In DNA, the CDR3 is TGTGCCAGCAGTGAATATGTCCTAACGACAGATACGCAGTATTTT. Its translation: CASSEYVLTTDTQYF.

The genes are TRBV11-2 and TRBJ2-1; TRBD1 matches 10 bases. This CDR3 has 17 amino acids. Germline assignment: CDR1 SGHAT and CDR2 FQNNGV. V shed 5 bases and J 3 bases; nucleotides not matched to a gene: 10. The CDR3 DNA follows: TGTGCCAGCAGCCAAGACCGGGACAGGGGCGACTACAATGAGCAGTTCTTC. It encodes CASSQDRDRGDYNEQFF.

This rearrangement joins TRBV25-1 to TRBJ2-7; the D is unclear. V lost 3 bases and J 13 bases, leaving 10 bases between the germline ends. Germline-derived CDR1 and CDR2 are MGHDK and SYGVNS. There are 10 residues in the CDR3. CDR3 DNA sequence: TGTGCCAGCAGTGACTGGGCCCTTTACTTC. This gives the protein CASSDWALYF.

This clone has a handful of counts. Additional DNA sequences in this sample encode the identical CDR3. The CDR3 bases are TGCGCCAGCAGCTTGGACAGCTATGGCTACACCTTC. Protein: CASSLDSYGYTF. V and J are TRBV5-1 and TRBJ1-2; D is unresolved. Germline V gives CDR1 SGHRS, CDR2 YFSETQ. Trimming took off 0 bases at V and 4 bases at J, with 4 bases between the two ends. This CDR3 is 12 amino acids long.

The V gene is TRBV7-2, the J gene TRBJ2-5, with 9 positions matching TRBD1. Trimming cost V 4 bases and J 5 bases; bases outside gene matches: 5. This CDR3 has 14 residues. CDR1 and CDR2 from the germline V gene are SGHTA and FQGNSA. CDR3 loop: CASSSGTGQETQYF. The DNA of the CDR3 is TGTGCCAGCAGCTCCGGGACAGGGCAGGAGACCCAGTACTTC.

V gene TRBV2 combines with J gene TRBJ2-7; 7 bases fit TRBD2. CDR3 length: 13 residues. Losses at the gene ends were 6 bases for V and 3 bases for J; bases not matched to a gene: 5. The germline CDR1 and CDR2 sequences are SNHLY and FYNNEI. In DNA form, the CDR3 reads TGTGCCAGCAGGCAGCGGGACTTCTACGAGCAGTACTTC. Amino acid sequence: CASRQRDFYEQYF.

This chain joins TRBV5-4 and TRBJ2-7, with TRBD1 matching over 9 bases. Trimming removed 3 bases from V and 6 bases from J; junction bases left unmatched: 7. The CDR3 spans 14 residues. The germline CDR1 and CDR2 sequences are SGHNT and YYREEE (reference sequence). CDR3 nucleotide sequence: TGTGCCAGCAGCTGGGGTCGGACAGGGGTCGAGCAGTACTTC. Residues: CASSWGRTGVEQYF. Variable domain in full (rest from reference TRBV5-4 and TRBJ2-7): ETGVTQSPTHLIKTRGQQVTLRCSSQSGHNTVSWYQQALGQGPQFIFQYYREEENGRGNFPPRFSGLQFPNYSSELNVNALELDDSALYLCASSWGRTGVEQYFGPGTRLTVT.

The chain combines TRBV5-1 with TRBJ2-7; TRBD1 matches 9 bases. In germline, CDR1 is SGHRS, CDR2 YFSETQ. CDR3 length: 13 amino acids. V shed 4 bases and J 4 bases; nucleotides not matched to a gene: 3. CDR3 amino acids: CASSIGTGYEQYF. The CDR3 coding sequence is TGCGCCAGCAGCATCGGGACAGGGTACGAGCAGTACTTC.

The CDR3 loop reads CARRSTGRDSPLHF. For the CDR3, the DNA is TGTGCCAGGCGATCGACAGGACGGGATTCACCCCTCCACTTT. This chain connects TRBV2 to TRBJ1-6; weak D call: TRBD1 (6 bases). V shed 9 bases and J shed 8 bases, with 17 bases lying between them. The germline gives CDR1 SNHLY, CDR2 FYNNEI. The CDR3 is 14 residues long.

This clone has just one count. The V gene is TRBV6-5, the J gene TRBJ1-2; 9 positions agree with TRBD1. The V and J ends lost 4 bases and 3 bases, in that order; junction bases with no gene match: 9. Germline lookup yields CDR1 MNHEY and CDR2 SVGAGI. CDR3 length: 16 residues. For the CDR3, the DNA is TGTGCCAGCAGTTTCTACAGGGGGCATCCCCACTATGGCTACACCTTC. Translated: CASSFYRGHPHYGYTF.

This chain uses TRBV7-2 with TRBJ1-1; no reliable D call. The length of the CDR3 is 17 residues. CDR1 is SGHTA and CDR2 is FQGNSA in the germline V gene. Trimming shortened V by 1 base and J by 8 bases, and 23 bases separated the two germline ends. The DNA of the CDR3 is TGTGCCAGCAGCTTAGAGCCCTCCAAATTGTACTTTTCGGAAGCTTTCTTT. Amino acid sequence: CASSLEPSKLYFSEAFF.

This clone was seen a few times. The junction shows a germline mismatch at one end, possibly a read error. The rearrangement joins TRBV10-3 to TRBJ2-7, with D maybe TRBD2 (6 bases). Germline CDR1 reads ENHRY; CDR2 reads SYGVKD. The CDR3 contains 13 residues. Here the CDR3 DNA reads TGTGCCATCAGAGAGTCGGGAGCAGACGAGCAGTACTTC. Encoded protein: CAIRESGADEQYF.

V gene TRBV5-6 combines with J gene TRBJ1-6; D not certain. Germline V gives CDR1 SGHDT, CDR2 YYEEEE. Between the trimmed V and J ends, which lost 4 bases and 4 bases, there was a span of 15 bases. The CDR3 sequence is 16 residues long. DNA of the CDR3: TGTGCCAGCAGCATACTAGACGGGCGATATAATTCACCCCTCCACTTT. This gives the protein CASSILDGRYNSPLHF.

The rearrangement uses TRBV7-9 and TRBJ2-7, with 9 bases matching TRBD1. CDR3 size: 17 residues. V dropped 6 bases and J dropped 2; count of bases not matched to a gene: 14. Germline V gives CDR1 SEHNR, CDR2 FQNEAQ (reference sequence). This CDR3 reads CASRDLNRDRAAYEQYF. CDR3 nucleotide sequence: TGTGCCAGCAGAGACCTCAACCGGGACAGGGCTGCCTACGAGCAGTACTTC.

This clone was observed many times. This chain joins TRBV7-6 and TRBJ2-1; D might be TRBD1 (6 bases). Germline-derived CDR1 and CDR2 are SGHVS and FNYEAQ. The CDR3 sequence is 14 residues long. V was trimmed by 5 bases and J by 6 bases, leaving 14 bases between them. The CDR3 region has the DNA TGTGCCAGCAGCACTACAGGGCAGCTCAATGAGCAGTTCTTC. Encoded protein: CASSTTGQLNEQFF.

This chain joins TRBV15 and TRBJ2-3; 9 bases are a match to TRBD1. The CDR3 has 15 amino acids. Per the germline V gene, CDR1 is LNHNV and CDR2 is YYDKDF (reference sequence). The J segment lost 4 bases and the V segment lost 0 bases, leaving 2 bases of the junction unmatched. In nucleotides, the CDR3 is TGTGCCACCAGCAGAGATACAGGGGGCGCAGATACGCAGTATTTT. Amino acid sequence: CATSRDTGGADTQYF. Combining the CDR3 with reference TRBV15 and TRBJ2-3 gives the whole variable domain DAMVIQNPRYQVTQFGKPVTLSCSQTLNHNVMYWYQQKSSQAPKLLFHYYDKDFNNEADTPDNFQSRRPNTSFCFLDIRSPGLGDTAMYLCATSRDTGGADTQYFGPGTRLTVL.

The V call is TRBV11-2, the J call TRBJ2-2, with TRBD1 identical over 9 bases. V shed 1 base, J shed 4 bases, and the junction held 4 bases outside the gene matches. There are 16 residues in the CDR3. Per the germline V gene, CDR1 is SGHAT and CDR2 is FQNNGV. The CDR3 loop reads CASSLVGTGTTGELFF. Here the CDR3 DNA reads TGTGCCAGCAGCTTAGTTGGGACAGGGACCACCGGGGAGCTGTTTTTT.

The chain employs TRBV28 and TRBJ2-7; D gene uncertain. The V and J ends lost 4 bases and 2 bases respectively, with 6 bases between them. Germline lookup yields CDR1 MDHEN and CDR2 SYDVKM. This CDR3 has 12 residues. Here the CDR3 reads CASSSSAYEQYF. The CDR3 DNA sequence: TGTGCCAGCAGTTCGAGTGCCTACGAGCAGTACTTC.

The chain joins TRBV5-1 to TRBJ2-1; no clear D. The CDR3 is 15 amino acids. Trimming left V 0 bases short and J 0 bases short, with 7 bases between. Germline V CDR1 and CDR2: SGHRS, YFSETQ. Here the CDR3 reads CASSLASSSYNEQFF. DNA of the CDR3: TGCGCCAGCAGCTTGGCCTCGAGCTCCTACAATGAGCAGTTCTTC.

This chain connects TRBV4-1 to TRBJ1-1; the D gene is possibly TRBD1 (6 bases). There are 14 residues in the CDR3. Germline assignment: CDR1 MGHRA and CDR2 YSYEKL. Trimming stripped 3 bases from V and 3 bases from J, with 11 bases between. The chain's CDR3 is CASSHRTVDTEAFF. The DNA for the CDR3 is TGCGCCAGCAGCCACCGGACAGTAGACACTGAAGCTTTCTTT.

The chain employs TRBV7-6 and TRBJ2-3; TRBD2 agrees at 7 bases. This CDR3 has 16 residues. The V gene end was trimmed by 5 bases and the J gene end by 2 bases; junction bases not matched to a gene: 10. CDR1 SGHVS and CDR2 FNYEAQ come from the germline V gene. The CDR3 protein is CASSTIPGDYTDTQYF. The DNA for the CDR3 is TGTGCCAGCAGCACAATCCCGGGGGACTACACAGATACGCAGTATTTT.

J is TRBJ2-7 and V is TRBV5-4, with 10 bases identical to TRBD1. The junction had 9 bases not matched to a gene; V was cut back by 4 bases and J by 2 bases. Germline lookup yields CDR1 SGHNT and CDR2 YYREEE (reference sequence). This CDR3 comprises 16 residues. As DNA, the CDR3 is TGTGCCAGCAGCAAACCCGGACAGGGGGGGACCTACGAGCAGTACTTC. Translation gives CASSKPGQGGTYEQYF.